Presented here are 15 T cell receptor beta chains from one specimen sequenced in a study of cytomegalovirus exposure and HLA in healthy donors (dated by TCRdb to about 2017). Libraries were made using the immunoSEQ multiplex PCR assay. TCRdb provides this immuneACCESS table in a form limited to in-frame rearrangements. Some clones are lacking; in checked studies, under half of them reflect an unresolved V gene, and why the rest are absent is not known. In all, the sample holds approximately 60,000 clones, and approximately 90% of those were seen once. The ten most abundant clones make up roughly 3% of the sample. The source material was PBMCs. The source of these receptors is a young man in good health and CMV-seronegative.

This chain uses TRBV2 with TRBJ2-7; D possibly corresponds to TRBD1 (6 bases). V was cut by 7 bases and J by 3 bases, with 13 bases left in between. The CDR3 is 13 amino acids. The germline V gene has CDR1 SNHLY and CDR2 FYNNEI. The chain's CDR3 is CASMRDTLYEQYF. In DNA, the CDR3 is TGTGCCAGCATGAGGGACACACTCTACGAGCAGTACTTC.

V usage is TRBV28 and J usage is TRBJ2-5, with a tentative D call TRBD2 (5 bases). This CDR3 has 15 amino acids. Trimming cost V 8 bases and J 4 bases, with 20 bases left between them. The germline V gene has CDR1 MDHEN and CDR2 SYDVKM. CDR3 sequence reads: CASAGEGIWGETQYF. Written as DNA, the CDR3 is TGTGCCAGCGCCGGCGAGGGAATATGGGGAGAGACCCAGTACTTC.

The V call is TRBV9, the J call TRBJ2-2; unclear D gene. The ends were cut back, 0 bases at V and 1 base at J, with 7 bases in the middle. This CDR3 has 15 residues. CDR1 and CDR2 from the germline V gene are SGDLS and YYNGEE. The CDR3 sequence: CASSVGRMNTGELFF. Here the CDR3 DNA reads TGTGCCAGCAGCGTAGGCAGGATGAACACCGGGGAGCTGTTTTTT.

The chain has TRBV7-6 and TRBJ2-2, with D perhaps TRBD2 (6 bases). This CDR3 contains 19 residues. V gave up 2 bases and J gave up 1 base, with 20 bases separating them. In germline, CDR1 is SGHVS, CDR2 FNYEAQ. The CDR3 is CASSLRRDLATRNTGELFF. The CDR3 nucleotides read TGTGCCAGCAGCTTAAGGCGGGACTTGGCAACCCGGAACACCGGGGAGCTGTTTTTT. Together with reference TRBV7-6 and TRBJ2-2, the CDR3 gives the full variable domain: GAGVSQSPRYKVTKRGQDVALRCDPISGHVSLYWYRQALGQGPEFLTYFNYEAQQDKSGLPNDRFSAERPEGSISTLTIQRTEQRDSAMYRCASSLRRDLATRNTGELFFGEGSRLTVL.

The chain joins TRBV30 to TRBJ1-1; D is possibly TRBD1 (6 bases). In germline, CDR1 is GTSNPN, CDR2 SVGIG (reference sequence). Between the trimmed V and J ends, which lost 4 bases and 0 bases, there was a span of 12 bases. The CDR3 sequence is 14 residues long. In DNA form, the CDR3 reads TGTGCCTGGAAAGATGACAGGATGAACACTGAAGCTTTCTTT. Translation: CAWKDDRMNTEAFF.

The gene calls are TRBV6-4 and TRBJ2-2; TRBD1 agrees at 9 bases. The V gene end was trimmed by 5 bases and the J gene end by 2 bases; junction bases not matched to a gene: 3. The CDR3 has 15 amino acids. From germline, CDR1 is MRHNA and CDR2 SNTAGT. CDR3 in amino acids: CASSKGQGNTGELFF. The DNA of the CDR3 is TGTGCCAGCAGTAAGGGACAGGGCAACACCGGGGAGCTGTTTTTT.

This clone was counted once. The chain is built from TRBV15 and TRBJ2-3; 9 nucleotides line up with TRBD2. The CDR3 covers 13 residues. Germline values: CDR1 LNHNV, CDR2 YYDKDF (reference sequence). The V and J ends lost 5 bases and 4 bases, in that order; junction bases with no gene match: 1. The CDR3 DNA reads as TGTGCCACCAGCGCGGGAGGGGCAGATACGCAGTATTTT. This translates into CATSAGGADTQYF.

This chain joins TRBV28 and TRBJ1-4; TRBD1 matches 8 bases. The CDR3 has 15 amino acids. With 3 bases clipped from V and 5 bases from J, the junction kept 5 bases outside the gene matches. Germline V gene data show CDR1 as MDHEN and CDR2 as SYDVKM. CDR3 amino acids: CASSFRTGGNEKLFF. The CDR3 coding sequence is TGTGCCAGCAGTTTCAGAACAGGGGGAAATGAAAAACTGTTTTTT. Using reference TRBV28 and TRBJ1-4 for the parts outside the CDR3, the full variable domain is DVKVTQSSRYLVKRTGEKVFLECVQDMDHENMFWYRQDPGLGLRLIYFSYDVKMKEKGDIPEGYSVSREKKERFSLILESASTNQTSMYLCASSFRTGGNEKLFFGSGTQLSVL.

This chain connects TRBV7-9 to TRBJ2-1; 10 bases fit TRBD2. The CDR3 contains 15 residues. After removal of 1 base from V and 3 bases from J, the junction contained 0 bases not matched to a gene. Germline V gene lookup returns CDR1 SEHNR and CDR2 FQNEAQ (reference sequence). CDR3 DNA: TGTGCCAGCAGCTTAGGGACTAGCGGCTACAATGAGCAGTTCTTC. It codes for CASSLGTSGYNEQFF.

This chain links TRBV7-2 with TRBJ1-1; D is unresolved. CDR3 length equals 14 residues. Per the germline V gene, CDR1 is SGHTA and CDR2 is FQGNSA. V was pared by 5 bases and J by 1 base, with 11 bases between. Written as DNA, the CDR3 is TGTGCCAGCAGCCCCTCTGGAGGGAACACTGAAGCTTTCTTT. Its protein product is CASSPSGGNTEAFF.

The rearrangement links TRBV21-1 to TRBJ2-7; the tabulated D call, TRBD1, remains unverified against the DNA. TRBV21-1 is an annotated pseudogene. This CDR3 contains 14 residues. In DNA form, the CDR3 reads TGTGCCAGCAGCAAAACAGGGGGCTCCTACGAGCAGTACTTC. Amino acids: CASSKTGGSYEQYF.

Written as DNA, the CDR3 is TGTGCCAGCAGCCTAGGGGGACTAGCGGGAGGGCGTACCTACGAGCAGTACTTC. It codes for CASSLGGLAGGRTYEQYF. The rearrangement links TRBV5-4 to TRBJ2-7, with TRBD2 matching 16 bases. The trim removed 4 bases at V and 2 bases at J, leaving 9 bases unmatched. This CDR3 is built from 18 residues. Germline V gene sequence: CDR1 SGHNT, CDR2 YYREEE (reference sequence).

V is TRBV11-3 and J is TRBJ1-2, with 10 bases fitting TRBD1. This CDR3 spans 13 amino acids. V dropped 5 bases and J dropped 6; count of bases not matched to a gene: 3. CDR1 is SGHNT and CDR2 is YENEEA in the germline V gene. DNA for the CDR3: TGTGCCAGCAGCCGAGGGACAGGGGATGGCTACACCTTC. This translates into CASSRGTGDGYTF.

CDR3 sequence reads: CASSEAGTLGTYEQYF. The CDR3 nucleotides read TGTGCCAGCAGTGAAGCTGGGACTCTCGGCACCTACGAGCAGTACTTC. The chain has TRBV6-1 and TRBJ2-7, with a possible D match to TRBD2 (6 bases). Germline V CDR1 and CDR2: MNHNS, SASEGT. The CDR3 has 16 amino acids. V shed 0 bases and J shed 2 bases, with 14 bases lying between them.

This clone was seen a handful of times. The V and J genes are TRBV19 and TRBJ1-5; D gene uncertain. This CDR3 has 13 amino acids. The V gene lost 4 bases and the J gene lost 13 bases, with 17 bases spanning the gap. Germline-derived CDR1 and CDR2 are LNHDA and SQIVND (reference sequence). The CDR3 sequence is CASSRSEVLPQHF. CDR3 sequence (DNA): TGTGCCAGTAGTAGATCCGAGGTACTTCCACAGCATTTT.